Shown below are 31 T cell receptor beta chains from a single sample sequenced in a study of patients and donors after allogeneic stem cell transplantation. Via MiXCR, TCRdb re-called the RT-PCR reads, giving one row per CDR3 protein. This table holds 150,000 to 250,000 distinct CDR3 sequences, roughly two fifths found once. Material for sequencing was blood, either unsorted or a sorted T cell fraction (not recorded which). Receptors were obtained from a human donor who was either an allogeneic HSCT recipient or a stem cell or donor lymphocyte infusion donor (not recorded which). It is not recorded whose cells these are; they may come from a transplant donor.

In its sample, this clonotype was seen a few times. The chain carries TRBV12-3 or TRBV12-4 and TRBJ1-3, with a tentative D call TRBD1 (6 bases). The CDR3 loop spans 15 amino acids. V lost 7 bases and J 4 bases, leaving 17 bases between the germline ends. For the CDR3, the DNA is TGTGCCAGCACCCCACAGGGATCCTCCGGAAACACCATATATTTT. This sequence encodes CASTPQGSSGNTIYF.

This chain links TRBV6-5 with TRBJ2-7; TRBD1 might be the D (5 bases). The CDR3 runs 14 residues. Germline CDR1 is MNHEY and CDR2 is SVGAGI. The germline V and J ends were trimmed by 2 bases and 3 bases, with 11 bases remaining between them. The CDR3 region has the DNA TGTGCCAGCAGTTACAATGGCAGGGTCTACGAGCAGTACTTC. Its translation is CASSYNGRVYEQYF.

This sequence joins TRBV4-3 and TRBJ2-7; 10 positions match TRBD2. The germline V gene encodes CDR1 LGHNA and CDR2 YSLEER. V was clipped by 5 bases and J by 1 base; unmatched bases: 2. The CDR3 loop spans 14 amino acids. The CDR3 region is CASSLLAGSYEQYF. The DNA of the CDR3 is TGCGCCAGCAGCTTACTAGCGGGATCCTACGAGCAGTACTTC.

J is TRBJ1-2 and V is TRBV5-1; no definite D call. This CDR3 is 15 amino acids long. The germline gives CDR1 SGHRS, CDR2 YFSETQ. With 0 bases removed from V and 8 bases from J, the gap between germline ends came to 17 bases. As DNA, the CDR3 is TGCGCCAGCAGCTTGGACGCGACTTCTGGGTTAGGCTACACCTTC. It codes for CASSLDATSGLGYTF.

The gene calls are TRBV11-2 and TRBJ1-1, with unresolved D. Trimming cost V 5 bases and J 13 bases, with 14 bases left between them. CDR3 length: 11 residues. The V gene's germline CDR1 is SGHAT and CDR2 FQNNGV. CDR3 loop: CASSGVVSGFF. CDR3 DNA sequence: TGTGCCAGCAGCGGGGTAGTAAGTGGTTTCTTT.

This clonotype was counted only a few times. V usage is TRBV7-6 and J usage is TRBJ1-5, with 7 bases lining up with TRBD1. Germline V CDR1 and CDR2: SGHVS, FNYEAQ. This CDR3 spans 14 amino acids. The junction had 10 bases not matched to a gene; V was cut back by 7 bases and J by 7 bases. This CDR3 reads CASNLGGRGQPQHF. The CDR3 coding sequence is TGTGCCAGCAACCTAGGGGGCCGGGGACAGCCCCAGCATTTT.

CDR3 sequence (DNA): TGTGCCAGCAGCTCAGGACTAGCGGGCGCCACAGATACGCAGTATTTT. It yields the protein CASSSGLAGATDTQYF. The genes are TRBV7-2 and TRBJ2-3; TRBD2 aligns across 11 bases. This CDR3 region has 16 residues. Per the germline V gene, CDR1 is SGHTA and CDR2 is FQGNSA. V shed 4 bases and J 2 bases; nucleotides not matched to a gene: 5.

This clonotype has more than one count but fewer than ten. The J gene is TRBJ1-4, the V gene TRBV4-1, with 8 bases fitting TRBD1. Germline V gives CDR1 MGHRA, CDR2 YSYEKL. The ends lost 0 bases at V and 8 bases at J; junction bases unmatched: 8. The CDR3 runs 16 residues. The CDR3 DNA reads TGCGCCAGCAGCCAAGATCCGACAGGGGCATACGAAAAACTGTTTTTT. Encoded protein: CASSQDPTGAYEKLFF.

The rearrangement links TRBV11-2 to TRBJ1-2; unclear D gene. CDR3 length equals 16 residues. V gave up 2 bases and J gave up 2 bases, with 15 bases separating them. Germline assignment: CDR1 SGHAT and CDR2 FQNNGV. This CDR3 reads CASSLKRTESNYGYTF. For the CDR3, the DNA is TGTGCCAGCAGCTTAAAGAGGACCGAATCCAACTATGGCTACACCTTC.

V is TRBV4-2 and J is TRBJ1-6, with TRBD1 matching over 7 bases. This CDR3 region has 17 residues. V lost 2 bases, J lost 5 bases, and 9 bases stayed unmatched. Germline CDR1 LGHNA, CDR2 YNFKEQ. The CDR3 region has the DNA TGTGCCAGCAGCCAATGGGGGGACAGCGACAATAATTCACCCCTCCACTTT. Translated: CASSQWGDSDNNSPLHF.

This clonotype appeared many times. The CDR3 DNA follows: TGTGCCAGCAGCCGGACAGGGGATCAGCCCCAGCATTTT. This codes for CASSRTGDQPQHF. The chain carries TRBV7-2 and TRBJ1-5, with 9 bases identical to TRBD1. The CDR3 runs to 13 residues. Germline V lookup: CDR1 SGHTA, CDR2 FQGNSA. V lost 5 bases to trimming and J lost 5 bases; unmatched junction nucleotides: 1.

This clonotype came up a few times. This chain joins TRBV6-6 and TRBJ1-6; D possibly corresponds to TRBD1 (5 bases). Germline CDR1 reads MNHNY; CDR2 reads SVGAGI (reference sequence). V was cut by 2 bases and J by 9 bases, with 17 bases left in between. This CDR3 comprises 16 residues. The chain's CDR3 is CASSYLSWGSGSPLHF. For the CDR3, the DNA is TGTGCCAGCAGTTACCTATCCTGGGGGAGTGGTTCACCCCTCCACTTT.

V usage is TRBV12-3 or TRBV12-4 and J usage is TRBJ2-7; TRBD1 aligns across 9 bases. The CDR3 runs to 13 residues. V shed 11 bases and J 2 bases; nucleotides not matched to a gene: 7. The CDR3 loop is CASRDRAPYEQYF. CDR3 in DNA: TGTGCCTCCCGGGACAGGGCCCCCTACGAGCAGTACTTC.

This clonotype was seen only a few times. The rearrangement joins TRBV5-1 to TRBJ2-1; TRBD1 aligns across 8 bases. CDR3 size: 15 residues. V lost 4 bases and J lost 4; bases outside the gene matches: 7. Germline V gene data show CDR1 as SGHRS and CDR2 as YFSETQ. Here the CDR3 DNA reads TGCGCCAGCAGCATTCCGGGACAGGTTTACAATGAGCAGTTCTTC. As protein: CASSIPGQVYNEQFF.

This clonotype was counted a few times. The chain joins TRBV11-2 to TRBJ2-2; D is possibly TRBD1 or TRBD2 (5 bases each). The germline V gene encodes CDR1 SGHAT and CDR2 FQNNGV. This CDR3 has 15 amino acids. Between the trimmed V and J ends, which lost 5 bases and 5 bases, there was a span of 15 bases. The CDR3 DNA reads as TGTGCCAGCAGCGGACTGGTAGAGGGGACCGGGGAGCTGTTTTTT. Its translation: CASSGLVEGTGELFF.

V is TRBV6-6 and J is TRBJ1-2, with no clear D. CDR1 is MNHNY and CDR2 is SVGAGI in the germline V gene (reference sequence). The CDR3 is 14 residues long. V lost 7 bases and J lost 3, with 15 bases in between. In DNA, the CDR3 is TGTGCCAGCAACCCAGGTCCGTTGGACTATGGCTACACCTTC. Protein: CASNPGPLDYGYTF.

The rearrangement links TRBV5-1 to TRBJ2-1; the D gene is possibly TRBD2 (5 bases). The V gene's germline CDR1 is SGHRS and CDR2 YFSETQ. The germline V and J ends were trimmed by 4 bases and 6 bases, with 14 bases remaining between them. This CDR3 is 14 amino acids long. DNA for the CDR3: TGCGCCAGCAGCCTTTTGGAGACTATCAATGAGCAGTTCTTC. Translated, it gives CASSLLETINEQFF. The full variable domain, rest sourced from reference TRBV5-1 and TRBJ2-1, is KAGVTQTPRYLIKTRGQQVTLSCSPISGHRSVSWYQQTPGQGLQFLFEYFSETQRNKGNFPGRFSGRQFSNSRSEMNVSTLELGDSALYLCASSLLETINEQFFGPGTRLTVL.

The rearrangement uses TRBV20-1 and TRBJ2-3; the D is unclear. Germline CDR1 and CDR2: DFQATT and SNEGSKA (reference sequence). The length of the CDR3 is 12 residues. Trimming took off 6 bases at V and 3 bases at J, with 10 bases between the two ends. CDR3 bases: TGCAGTGCCGCCATTCCGACAGATACGCAGTATTTT. Residues: CSAAIPTDTQYF.

V and J are TRBV10-3 and TRBJ2-7; D might be TRBD2 (6 bases). Germline V lookup: CDR1 ENHRY, CDR2 SYGVKD. Trimming took 6 bases from V and 5 from J, leaving 14 bases between them. This CDR3 contains 13 residues. CDR3: CAISPGLPNEQYF. DNA of the CDR3: TGTGCCATCAGCCCGGGACTCCCTAACGAGCAGTACTTC.

This clonotype was counted only a few times. V usage is TRBV28 and J usage is TRBJ1-5; TRBD1 is a possible D gene (5 bases). The V and J ends lost 2 bases and 4 bases respectively, with 12 bases between them. Germline CDR1 is MDHEN and CDR2 is SYDVKM. The CDR3 totals 15 residues. CDR3 nucleotides: TGTGCCAGCAGTTTAACACAGGCACTAAATCAGCCCCAGCATTTT. It is translated as CASSLTQALNQPQHF.

In regard to this clonotype: Compared with germline, one end of the junction differs, possibly owing to a read error. The chain recombines TRBV2 with TRBJ2-2, with D unclear. The CDR3 covers 11 residues. Germline assignment: CDR1 SNHLY and CDR2 FYNNEI. The CDR3 is CAGSGTGELFF. The CDR3 DNA follows: TGTGCCGGCAGTGGAACCGGGGAGCTGTTTTTT.

V usage is TRBV7-2 and J usage is TRBJ1-5; no clear D gene. The CDR3 has 17 amino acids. Between the trimmed V and J ends, which lost 1 base and 0 bases, there was a span of 13 bases. Germline V gene data show CDR1 as SGHTA and CDR2 as FQGNSA. The CDR3 bases are TGTGCCAGCAGCTTAGAGGCAGATTACTATAGCAATCAGCCCCAGCATTTT. Translation gives CASSLEADYYSNQPQHF. The full variable domain, with the rest looked up from reference TRBV7-2 and TRBJ1-5, is GAGVSQSPSNKVTEKGKDVELRCDPISGHTALYWYRQSLGQGLEFLIYFQGNSAPDKSGLPSDRFSAERTGGSVSTLTIQRTQQEDSAVYLCASSLEADYYSNQPQHFGDGTRLSIL.

The chain recombines TRBV4-1 with TRBJ1-1; TRBD1 might be the D (5 bases). Germline V gives CDR1 MGHRA, CDR2 YSYEKL. The V gene lost 4 bases and the J gene lost 0 bases, with 12 bases spanning the gap. The CDR3 covers 15 residues. CDR3 sequence: CASSPGRTLNTEAFF. CDR3 nucleotides: TGCGCCAGCAGCCCGGGACGGACCTTGAACACTGAAGCTTTCTTT.

The chain joins TRBV6-5 to TRBJ2-7, with TRBD2 matching 12 bases. CDR1 is MNHEY, CDR2 SVGAGI, per germline. V shed 0 bases, J shed 3 bases, and the junction held 0 bases outside the gene matches. CDR3 size: 15 residues. This CDR3 is CASSYSTSGSYEQYF. The CDR3 DNA sequence: TGTGCCAGCAGTTACTCGACTAGCGGGAGCTACGAGCAGTACTTC.

The V gene is TRBV12-3 or TRBV12-4, the J gene TRBJ1-3, with 7 bases that match TRBD1. Germline trimming cut 2 bases from V and 4 bases from J; bases unmatched to any gene: 5. CDR3 length equals 15 residues. The CDR3 sequence is CASSLLGQVGNTIYF. The DNA of the CDR3 is TGTGCCAGCAGTTTACTAGGACAGGTCGGAAACACCATATATTTT.

The rearrangement joins TRBV6-1 to TRBJ2-1, with D possibly being TRBD1 (6 bases). V lost 8 bases and J 9 bases, leaving 11 bases between the germline ends. The germline V gene has CDR1 MNHNS and CDR2 SASEGT. The CDR3 totals 11 residues. This CDR3 reads CASLGGSEQFF. The CDR3 coding sequence is TGTGCCAGCTTAGGGGGTAGTGAGCAGTTCTTC.

The gene calls are TRBV29-1 and TRBJ2-1; the match to TRBD2 covers 7 bases. The CDR3 has 16 residues. V dropped 0 bases and J dropped 7; count of bases not matched to a gene: 12. Germline V gives CDR1 SQVTM, CDR2 ANQGSEA. The CDR3 DNA reads as TGCAGCGTTGAAGATGGAAGCGGGATTCGGACGAATGAGCAGTTCTTC. The encoded protein is CSVEDGSGIRTNEQFF.

This clonotype has a handful of counts. The rearrangement links TRBV5-1 to TRBJ1-6; D uncertain. The germline gives CDR1 SGHRS, CDR2 YFSETQ. V shed 0 bases and J shed 5 bases, with 18 bases lying between them. The CDR3 has 18 residues. CDR3 amino acids: CASSLASRVFWDNSPLHF. The CDR3 coding sequence is TGCGCCAGCAGCTTGGCCTCCCGAGTATTCTGGGATAATTCACCCCTCCACTTT.

This clonotype was counted once. The chain is built from TRBV29-1 and TRBJ1-1; D perhaps matches TRBD1 (5 bases). The CDR3 loop spans 13 amino acids. Trimming cost V 3 bases and J 4 bases, with 12 bases left between them. CDR1 is SQVTM, CDR2 ANQGSEA, per germline. CDR3 in DNA: TGCAGCGTTGAGGCAGGGATGGGCACTGAAGCTTTCTTT. This codes for CSVEAGMGTEAFF.

The rearrangement links TRBV27 to TRBJ1-4; D unresolved. The germline V and J ends were trimmed by 5 bases and 8 bases, with 15 bases remaining between them. CDR1 and CDR2 from the germline V gene are MNHEY and SMNVEV (reference sequence). The CDR3 has 14 amino acids. The CDR3 nucleotides are TGTGCCAGCAGTCTCTCGACCCGAAGGGAAAAACTGTTTTTT. Residues: CASSLSTRREKLFF.

This sequence joins TRBV6-5 and TRBJ1-1; 9 positions agree with TRBD1. CDR3 length equals 16 residues. Trimming cost V 5 bases and J 0 bases; bases outside gene matches: 7. CDR1 is MNHEY and CDR2 is SVGAGI in the germline V gene. CDR3 residues: CASSQGQGGMNTEAFF. As DNA, the CDR3 is TGTGCCAGCAGTCAGGGACAGGGCGGAATGAACACTGAAGCTTTCTTT.